The T cell receptor (beta chain) under discussion was sequenced for a study of regulatory T cells in long-lasting Graves disease. General study points: TRBV28, TRBJ1-2 and TRBJ2-5 were favored in persistent disease.

There are 15 residues in the CDR3. Germline loops: CDR1 SGHTA, CDR2 FQGNSA. Unmatched junction bases numbered 10, after V lost 5 bases and J lost 4 bases. According to the study, TCR beta libraries were built with iRepertoire HTBI primers and CDR3-region Arm-PCR. Using its own MiXCR run on the multiplex PCR reads, TCRdb lists one record per CDR3 protein. The sample records 200,000 to 250,000 distinct CDR3 sequences, roughly 19% being singletons. As to time point: newly diagnosed GD, antithyroid drugs for less than 3 months. Scientists built the TCR library using RNA that was extracted from PBMCs. It was an endocrinology department in Xi'an, China, that provided the patients. This clonotype was counted once. The antigen is undetermined. Given a far larger clone just one base away, this is likely a sequencing read error. The sample was also linked to a second study, of T cells in Graves' hyperthyroidism and ophthalmopathy.

The V and J genes are TRBV7-2 and TRBJ1-1, with 7 positions matching TRBD1. Sequenced here: peripheral blood mononuclear cells (PBMCs), sampled at new diagnosis, from a patient treated with antithyroid drugs. This clonotype was obtained from a woman younger than 45 with Graves disease. The CDR3 DNA reads TGTGCCAGCAGCCTCCGGACAGGATGGAGCACTGAAGCTTTCTTT. This codes for CASSLRTGWSTEAFF.